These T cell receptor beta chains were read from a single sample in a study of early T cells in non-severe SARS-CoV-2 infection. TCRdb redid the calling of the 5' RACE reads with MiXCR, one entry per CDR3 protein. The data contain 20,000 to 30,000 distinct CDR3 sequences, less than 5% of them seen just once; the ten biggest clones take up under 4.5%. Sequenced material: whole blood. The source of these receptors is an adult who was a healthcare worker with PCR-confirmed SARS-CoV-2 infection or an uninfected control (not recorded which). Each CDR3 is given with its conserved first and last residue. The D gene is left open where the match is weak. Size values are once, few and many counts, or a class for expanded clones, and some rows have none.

CASSYVPWTGGSYEQYF,TGTGCCAGCAGTTACGTTCCCTGGACAGGGGGGTCCTACGAGCAGTACTTC,TRBD1,TRBJ2-7,TRBV6-2/TRBV6-3,many
CASSPGGGEQYF,TGTGCCAGCTCACCAGGGGGCGGCGAGCAGTACTTC,-,TRBJ2-7,TRBV18,many
CASRPTSGRDEQFF,TGTGCCAGCAGACCGACTAGCGGGAGGGATGAGCAGTTCTTC,TRBD2,TRBJ2-1,TRBV2,many
CASGLVLGQGVNEQFF,TGTGCTAGTGGTTTGGTACTGGGACAGGGGGTAAATGAGCAGTTCTTC,TRBD1,TRBJ2-1,TRBV12-5,many
CASSTMDRADNEQFF,TGTGCCAGTAGTACGATGGACAGGGCGGACAATGAGCAGTTCTTC,TRBD1,TRBJ2-1,TRBV19,few
CASTQLGAGGGNEQFF,TGTGCCAGCACCCAACTCGGAGCGGGAGGGGGGAATGAGCAGTTCTTC,TRBD2,TRBJ2-1,TRBV12-3/TRBV12-4,many
CASSLAGRANTEAFF,TGTGCCAGCAGTTTAGCCGGGAGGGCGAACACTGAAGCTTTCTTT,-,TRBJ1-1,TRBV28,-
CATGEGSVTGELFF,TGCGCCACCGGAGAGGGGTCAGTGACCGGGGAGCTGTTTTTT,-,TRBJ2-2,TRBV4-1,few
CASSQGAGTAILQETQYF,TGTGCCAGCAGCCAAGGAGCGGGGACAGCGATCTTACAAGAGACCCAGTACTTC,-,TRBJ2-5,TRBV3-1,many
CASSEEGETEAFF,TGTGCCAGCTCAGAGGAAGGGGAAACTGAAGCTTTCTTT,-,TRBJ1-1,TRBV18,medium-sized
CAISSSGQPHEQFF,TGTGCCATCAGTTCCTCCGGACAGCCTCATGAGCAGTTCTTC,-,TRBJ2-1,TRBV10-3,medium-sized
CASSVGGGTEQFF,TGTGCCAGCAGCGTAGGTGGCGGGACCGAGCAGTTCTTC,-,TRBJ2-1,TRBV9,-
CAIASVSTDTQYF,TGTGCCATCGCCTCTGTGAGCACAGATACGCAGTATTTT,-,TRBJ2-3,TRBV10-3,many
CASSLLRTGPAYF,TGTGCCAGCAGTTTATTACGGACGGGTCCGGCATATTTT,-,TRBJ1-3,TRBV28,many
CASSEVRGQNTEAFF,TGTGCCAGCAGTGAAGTAAGGGGGCAGAACACTGAAGCTTTCTTT,TRBD1,TRBJ1-1,TRBV6-1,few
CASSPSGGRNSPLHF,TGTGCCAGCAGTCCGTCCGGGGGTAGGAATTCACCCCTCCACTTT,-,TRBJ1-6,TRBV27,many
CASSYRAGQGNTEAFF,TGCGCCAGCAGCTACCGAGCGGGACAGGGGAACACTGAAGCTTTCTTT,TRBD1,TRBJ1-1,TRBV5-1,few
CSVVGGLHEQYF,TGCAGCGTTGTCGGGGGCCTCCACGAGCAGTACTTC,-,TRBJ2-7,TRBV29-1,many
CSARGGGGTEAFF,TGCAGTGCTAGAGGGGGCGGGGGCACTGAAGCTTTCTTT,-,TRBJ1-1,TRBV20-1,many
CASSSTSGSYEQFF,TGTGCCAGCAGCTCCACTAGCGGGAGCTATGAGCAGTTCTTC,TRBD2,TRBJ2-1,TRBV7-9,many
CASSWGTGNTEAFF,TGCGCCAGCAGCTGGGGGACAGGGAACACTGAAGCTTTCTTT,TRBD1,TRBJ1-1,TRBV5-1,many
CASSPAGGPQHF,TGTGCCAGCTCACCGGCCGGCGGGCCCCAGCATTTT,-,TRBJ1-5,TRBV18,few
CASSLAGRGTAPTYEQYF,TGTGCCAGCAGCTTGGCCGGCCGCGGGACAGCGCCTACCTACGAGCAGTACTTC,-,TRBJ2-7,TRBV5-6,many
CASSTGDTNEKLFF,TGTGCCAGTAGTACAGGGGACACTAATGAAAAACTGTTTTTT,-,TRBJ1-4,TRBV19,many
CASSVHGTGVDEQYF,TGTGCCAGCAGTGTCCACGGGACAGGGGTAGACGAGCAGTACTTC,TRBD1,TRBJ2-7,TRBV27,many
CASSPNPGTSGDIQYF,TGTGCCAGCAGCCCGAACCCCGGGACCTCAGGGGACATTCAGTACTTC,-,TRBJ2-4,TRBV13,few
CASSPGTQEQFF,TGTGCCAGCAGTCCCGGGACCCAAGAGCAGTTCTTC,-,TRBJ2-1,TRBV7-6,many
CASSPGSGRPTDTQYF,TGTGCCAGCAGCCCCGGTAGCGGGAGACCCACAGATACGCAGTATTTT,TRBD2,TRBJ2-3,TRBV11-3,many
CASSVLARTNNSPLHF,TGTGCCAGCAGCGTCCTGGCGCGTACCAACAATTCACCCCTCCACTTT,-,TRBJ1-6,TRBV7-2,many
CASRGIQETQYF,TGTGCCAGCAGGGGAATCCAAGAGACCCAGTACTTC,-,TRBJ2-5,TRBV28,many
CAISESTGRLYEQYF,TGTGCCATCAGTGAGTCCACAGGGAGGTTGTACGAGCAGTACTTC,-,TRBJ2-7,TRBV10-3,few
CSVPNPKGQTEAFF,TGCAGCGTACCCAACCCTAAAGGGCAAACTGAAGCTTTCTTT,-,TRBJ1-1,TRBV29-1,many
CASSGGQANVLTF,TGTGCCAGCAGTGGAGGGCAGGCCAACGTCCTGACTTTC,-,TRBJ2-6,TRBV2,many
CASRRWDLGQYF,TGTGCCAGCAGGAGGTGGGATCTGGGGCAGTACTTC,-,TRBJ2-7,TRBV6-1,many
CASSSSQGRGEEKLFF,TGTGCCAGCAGCTCCTCACAGGGCAGGGGAGAAGAAAAACTGTTTTTT,-,TRBJ1-4,TRBV7-9,many
CASKITGTGVNTEVFF,TGTGCCAGCAAAATTACCGGGACAGGTGTGAACACTGAAGTTTTCTTT,TRBD1,TRBJ1-1,TRBV6-5,-
CASSYTNLETQYF,TGTGCCAGCAGTTACACCAATTTAGAGACCCAGTACTTC,-,TRBJ2-5,TRBV6-2/TRBV6-3,many
CASSRDGEQYF,TGTGCCAGCAGCCGCGACGGGGAGCAGTACTTC,-,TRBJ2-7,TRBV7-6,many
CASSPGGLTGETQYF,TGTGCCAGCAGTCCAGGGGGCCTGACGGGGGAGACCCAGTACTTC,TRBD1,TRBJ2-5,TRBV7-9,-
CASLIRGLSGGELFF,TGTGCCAGCCTTATCAGGGGGCTTAGCGGCGGGGAGCTGTTTTTT,TRBD1,TRBJ2-2,TRBV2,many
CSTEGDSGGHEQFF,TGCAGCACCGAAGGGGACAGCGGGGGTCATGAGCAGTTCTTC,-,TRBJ2-1,TRBV29-1,-
CASSSGGSGYNEQFF,TGTGCCAGCAGTTCCGGCGGGAGTGGGTACAATGAGCAGTTCTTC,TRBD2,TRBJ2-1,TRBV27,many
CASSETSGRSNEQFF,TGTGCCAGCAGTGAAACCTCGGGACGATCCAATGAGCAGTTCTTC,-,TRBJ2-1,TRBV2,many
CASSLHETLGANVLTF,TGTGCCAGCAGCCTCCATGAGACACTCGGGGCCAACGTCCTGACTTTC,-,TRBJ2-6,TRBV28,many
CASSPREQYNEQFF,TGTGCCAGCAGCCCCCGGGAGCAGTACAATGAGCAGTTCTTC,-,TRBJ2-1,TRBV11-3,many
CSAVETPTPRYNEQFF,TGCAGTGCTGTAGAGACTCCCACCCCGAGGTACAATGAGCAGTTCTTC,-,TRBJ2-1,TRBV20-1,many
CASSQDFPGEWGYGYTF,TGTGCCAGCAGCCAAGATTTCCCAGGGGAATGGGGTTATGGCTACACCTTC,-,TRBJ1-2,TRBV4-2,many
CASSASGSPQGNEQFF,TGTGCCAGCAGCGCTAGCGGGAGCCCCCAAGGAAATGAGCAGTTCTTC,TRBD2,TRBJ2-1,TRBV7-7,-
CASSVGKPSEEQYF,TGTGCCAGCAGCGTAGGCAAGCCAAGTGAGGAGCAGTACTTC,-,TRBJ2-7,TRBV9,few
CSANDRGSGNTIYF,TGCAGCGCGAACGACAGGGGCAGCGGAAACACCATATATTTT,TRBD1,TRBJ1-3,TRBV29-1,many
CASSLVVSHTDTQYF,TGTGCCAGCAGCTTAGTGGTATCCCACACAGATACGCAGTATTTT,-,TRBJ2-3,TRBV7-9,many
CASSPGTPRASDTQYF,TGTGCCAGCTCCCCCGGGACACCGCGGGCGTCAGATACGCAGTATTTT,-,TRBJ2-3,TRBV18,many
CSVEPQLAGGNEQFF,TGCAGCGTTGAGCCTCAACTAGCGGGAGGGAATGAGCAGTTCTTC,TRBD2,TRBJ2-1,TRBV29-1,many
CASSYGGAFETQYF,TGTGCCAGCAGTTACGGGGGCGCATTTGAGACCCAGTACTTC,-,TRBJ2-5,TRBV6-6,many
CASSYSSGNNEQFF,TGTGCCAGCAGTTACTCAAGCGGGAACAATGAGCAGTTCTTC,TRBD2,TRBJ2-1,TRBV6-5,many
CAISSGTSAYEQYF,TGTGCCATCAGTTCCGGGACTAGCGCCTACGAGCAGTACTTC,TRBD2,TRBJ2-7,TRBV10-3,many
CASSLRGPRQDTQYF,TGTGCCAGCAGCCTCCGAGGACCCCGGCAAGATACGCAGTATTTT,-,TRBJ2-3,TRBV14,few
CSATTGSLRETQYF,TGCAGTGCCACCACCGGGTCCCTTCGGGAGACCCAGTACTTC,-,TRBJ2-5,TRBV20-1,few
CASSLDRESGNTIYF,TGTGCCAGCAGTTTAGACAGGGAGTCCGGAAACACCATATATTTT,-,TRBJ1-3,TRBV12-3/TRBV12-4,many
CAWRGNRGYTDTQYF,TGTGCCTGGAGGGGGAACAGGGGATATACAGATACGCAGTATTTT,TRBD1,TRBJ2-3,TRBV30,many